The rows below give T cell receptor beta chains drawn from one sample of a study of T cell responses to AZD1222 COVID-19 vaccine. Data came from immunoSEQ multiplex PCR; TCRdb stores just in-frame clones and leaves some out. The sample yields about 140,000 clones, 85% to 95% seen once. The sample in question was peripheral blood, obtained on day 0 of AZD1222 vaccination. All receptors derive from an adult in good health. The CDR3 runs from the conserved cysteine through the conserved F or W. Each record gives: clone size, V gene, J gene, D gene, CDR3 length, CDR3 protein, CDR3 DNA. The D gene is left open where the match is weak. Not every row has a clone size; where given, it reads once, few, many or a size class.

once	TRBV21-1	TRBJ1-2	NA	14	CASDYEDRGYGYTF	TGTGCCAGCGACTATGAAGACAGGGGTTATGGCTACACCTTC
NA	TRBV4-1	TRBJ1-6	NA	15	CASSQDVAGGSPLHF	TGCGCCAGCAGCCAAGATGTGGCGGGGGGATCACCCCTCCACTTT
NA	TRBV29-1	TRBJ1-1	NA	13	CSTMNLKHPQAFF	TGCAGTACCATGAACCTCAAGCACCCACAAGCTTTCTTT
NA	TRBV5-6	TRBJ1-1	NA	14	CASSFPGENTEAFF	TGTGCCAGCAGCTTCCCAGGGGAGAACACTGAAGCTTTCTTT
once	TRBV7-2	TRBJ2-7	TRBD2	15	CASSYSGGGNYEQYF	TGTGCCAGCAGCTATAGCGGGGGGGGTAACTACGAGCAGTACTTC
NA	TRBV19	TRBJ2-7	TRBD1	15	CASNGPGQGIYEQYF	TGTGCCAGTAACGGACCGGGACAGGGGATTTACGAGCAGTACTTC
NA	TRBV10-3	TRBJ1-3	NA	14	CAIRPRGNGNTIYF	TGTGCCATCAGGCCCCGGGGTAATGGAAACACCATATATTTT
NA	TRBV5-5	TRBJ1-1	NA	13	CASSLGGWGQAFF	TGTGCCAGCAGCTTGGGAGGCTGGGGACAAGCTTTCTTT
NA	TRBV18	TRBJ1-1	TRBD1	14	CASSPSGGNTEAFF	TGTGCCAGCTCACCGTCAGGGGGCAACACTGAAGCTTTCTTT
NA	TRBV3-1/TRBV3-2	TRBJ1-2	NA	15	CASSPTQGSWLGYTF	TGTGCCAGCAGCCCTACTCAGGGGTCTTGGCTTGGCTACACCTTC
once	TRBV20-1	TRBJ2-7	NA	11	CSARDLTEQYF	TGCAGTGCTAGAGACCTAACGGAGCAGTACTTC
NA	TRBV9	TRBJ2-7	NA	16	CASSPRPQGSGYEQYF	TGTGCCAGCAGCCCCCGGCCCCAGGGGTCGGGCTACGAGCAGTACTTC
NA	TRBV28	TRBJ2-7	NA	14	CASSLGQGRRGQYF	TGTGCCAGCTCTCTAGGCCAGGGAAGGAGGGGGCAGTACTTC
NA	TRBV19	TRBJ2-7	NA	16	CASSISLKTGPYEQYF	TGTGCCAGTAGTATAAGTCTCAAAACAGGACCCTACGAGCAGTACTTC
few	TRBV11-2	TRBJ2-3	TRBD1	17	CASSLGLWDRGGDTQYF	TGTGCCAGCAGCTTAGGTTTATGGGACAGGGGAGGAGATACGCAGTATTTT
NA	TRBV2	TRBJ1-2	TRBD1	15	CASSEAATGLAGYTF	TGTGCCAGCAGTGAAGCGGCGACAGGGTTGGCTGGCTACACCTTC
NA	TRBV12-3/TRBV12-4	TRBJ2-2	TRBD2	12	CASGSGAGELFF	TGTGCCAGCGGTAGCGGGGCCGGGGAGCTGTTTTTT
once	TRBV5-1	TRBJ1-1	NA	13	CASSAQGFHGAFF	TGCGCCAGCAGCGCCCAGGGTTTTCATGGAGCTTTCTTT
NA	TRBV18	TRBJ1-1	NA	14	CASHLGVMNTEAFF	TGTGCCAGCCACTTGGGGGTAATGAACACTGAAGCTTTCTTT
NA	TRBV5-4	TRBJ1-1	NA	16	CASSLELRAMNTEAFF	TGTGCCAGCAGCTTGGAGCTTCGGGCCATGAACACTGAAGCTTTCTTT
NA	TRBV6-5	TRBJ1-2	NA	15	CASSYSRGKAYGYTF	TGTGCCAGCAGTTACTCGCGAGGGAAAGCATATGGCTACACCTTC
NA	TRBV10-3	TRBJ1-1	TRBD1	15	CAIRGTARGNTEAFF	TGTGCCATCAGGGGGACAGCTAGGGGGAACACTGAAGCTTTCTTT
few	TRBV4-1	TRBJ2-7	NA	14	CASSQEGLRGEQYF	TGCGCCAGCAGCCAAGAAGGACTGCGTGGCGAGCAGTACTTC
NA	TRBV4-1	TRBJ2-7	NA	12	CASSQVGYEQYF	TGCGCCAGCAGCCAAGTAGGCTACGAGCAGTACTTC
once	TRBV28	TRBJ1-6	TRBD1	15	CASSPTGTGISPLHF	TGTGCCAGCAGCCCGACAGGGACGGGTATTTCACCCCTCCACTTT
NA	TRBV6-1	TRBJ2-1	TRBD2	15	CASSETAGDYNEQFF	TGTGCCAGCAGTGAAACAGCGGGGGATTACAATGAGCAGTTCTTC
NA	TRBV6-1	TRBJ1-2	NA	13	CASSEVKEGGYTF	TGTGCCAGCAGTGAAGTCAAGGAGGGGGGCTACACCTTC
NA	TRBV10-3	TRBJ2-6	NA	15	CAISESGAGANVLTF	TGTGCCATCAGTGAGTCAGGCGCGGGGGCCAACGTCCTGACTTTC
NA	TRBV25-1	TRBJ1-1	NA	12	CASSGIGTEAFF	TGTGCCAGCAGTGGTATTGGCACTGAAGCTTTCTTT
once	TRBV6-5	TRBJ2-7	NA	14	CASSYNRVPYEQYF	TGTGCCAGCAGTTACAATCGGGTGCCCTACGAGCAGTACTTC
NA	TRBV4-1	TRBJ2-2	TRBD2	18	CASSRVELAVDGTGELFF	TGCGCCAGCAGCCGAGTCGAACTAGCGGTTGACGGGACCGGGGAGCTGTTTTTT
NA	TRBV2	TRBJ1-1	NA	13	CASRTREGTEAFF	TGTGCCAGCCGAACCAGGGAAGGCACTGAAGCTTTCTTT
NA	TRBV7-2	TRBJ1-2	TRBD1	14	CASSFDRAGYGYTF	TGTGCCAGCAGCTTCGACAGGGCGGGATATGGCTACACCTTC
NA	TRBV16	TRBJ1-5	TRBD1	15	CASSQWTGGHQPQHF	TGTGCCAGCAGCCAATGGACAGGAGGGCATCAGCCCCAGCATTTT
NA	TRBV5-1	TRBJ1-6	TRBD1	14	CASSSGGLNSPLHF	TGCGCCAGCAGCTCAGGGGGGTTAAATTCACCCCTCCACTTT
NA	TRBV30	TRBJ2-2	NA	14	CAWSLGTYTGELFF	TGTGCCTGGAGTTTGGGCACTTACACCGGGGAGCTGTTTTTT
once	TRBV2	TRBJ2-2	NA	13	CASRGASTGELFF	TGTGCCAGCAGAGGGGCCTCCACCGGGGAGCTGTTTTTT
NA	TRBV18	TRBJ1-5	NA	13	CASSPGSNQPQHF	TGTGCCAGCTCCCCTGGAAGCAATCAGCCCCAGCATTTT
NA	TRBV18	TRBJ2-7	NA	17	CASSPLGRTSTVYEQYF	TGTGCCAGCTCCCCCCTAGGGCGGACCAGTACAGTCTACGAGCAGTACTTC
NA	TRBV30	TRBJ1-5	TRBD1	14	CAWSAGQANQPQHF	TGTGCCTGGAGCGCGGGACAGGCGAATCAGCCCCAGCATTTT
NA	TRBV11-3	TRBJ1-1	NA	13	CASSREENTEAFF	TGTGCCAGCAGTAGAGAGGAGAACACTGAAGCTTTCTTT
NA	TRBV3-1/TRBV3-2	TRBJ1-5	NA	14	CASSQDYGYQPQHF	TGTGCCAGCAGCCAAGACTACGGGTATCAGCCCCAGCATTTT
many	TRBV6-1	TRBJ1-1	TRBD1	15	CASSEGGEGAAEAFF	TGTGCCAGCAGTGAAGGTGGGGAGGGGGCGGCTGAAGCTTTCTTT
NA	TRBV7-8	TRBJ2-7	NA	12	CASSAVRYEQYF	TGTGCCAGCAGCGCGGTCCGGTACGAGCAGTACTTC
once	TRBV9	TRBJ1-1	NA	14	CASSVGTQNTEAFF	TGTGCCAGCAGCGTAGGGACACAGAACACTGAAGCTTTCTTT
once	TRBV13	TRBJ2-5	NA	14	CASSTRTRQETQYF	TGTGCCAGCAGCACCCGGACGCGGCAAGAGACCCAGTACTTC
once	TRBV20-1	TRBJ2-7	TRBD2	14	CSASKTSGAYEQYF	TGCAGTGCTAGTAAGACTAGCGGAGCCTACGAGCAGTACTTC
NA	TRBV29-1	TRBJ2-3	TRBD1	14	CSGMDRIRVGTQYF	TGCAGCGGAATGGACAGGATTAGGGTGGGTACGCAGTATTTT
NA	TRBV19	TRBJ2-1	TRBD2	15	CASSIGGETFNEQFF	TGTGCCAGTAGTATCGGGGGGGAGACCTTCAATGAGCAGTTCTTC
NA	TRBV6-5	TRBJ1-1	NA	14	CASSYSTGNTEAFF	TGTGCCAGCAGTTACTCGACCGGGAACACTGAAGCTTTCTTT
NA	TRBV3-1/TRBV3-2	TRBJ2-5	NA	17	CASSQDQWARKEETQYF	TGTGCCAGCAGCCAAGACCAATGGGCCAGGAAGGAAGAGACCCAGTACTTC
NA	TRBV18	TRBJ1-4	TRBD1	19	CASSPQSPGQGALYEKLFF	TGTGCCAGCTCACCACAGTCCCCGGGACAGGGGGCGTTATATGAAAAACTGTTTTTT
once	TRBV15	TRBJ2-7	NA	14	CATREEGLSYEQYF	TGTGCCACCAGGGAAGAGGGACTTTCCTACGAGCAGTACTTC
NA	TRBV7-2	TRBJ2-3	TRBD2	16	CASSLAPAGVTDTQYF	TGTGCCAGCAGCTTAGCGCCAGCGGGGGTCACAGATACGCAGTATTTT
NA	TRBV15	TRBJ1-2	NA	16	CATSRVRGGRWYGYTF	TGTGCCACCAGCAGAGTTAGAGGGGGAAGATGGTATGGCTACACCTTC
NA	TRBV12-3/TRBV12-4	TRBJ1-3	NA	12	CASRPFGNTIYF	TGTGCCAGCAGGCCGTTCGGAAACACCATATATTTT